The following is a T cell receptor beta chain sequence with its context. This receptor's antigen is unknown. Nothing much larger sits one base from this clone, and base qualities are not available. Library generation was performed with the immunoSEQ multiplex PCR assay. The clones in this table, taken by TCRdb from immuneACCESS, are in-frame only. Not every clone is retained; where verified, under half of the shortfall comes from an unresolved V gene, and the cause of the rest is unknown. The sample contains some 87,000 clones, roughly 97% of them found a single time. The ten largest make up more than 0.15% of the sample. The data are from a study of technical replicates of blood from several donors (dated by TCRdb to 2017 to 2019). V is pruned by 5 bases and J by 4 bases, leaving 6 bases of the junction without a gene match. From cysteine to phenylalanine, the CDR3 is 16 amino acids long. Only the CDR3 region is kept as DNA, spanning 48 bases read in frame from base 1. CDR1 and CDR2, per the germline V gene, are SGHTA and FQGTGA.

The sequence was obtained from a human donor in good health. Sequencing was performed on T cells isolated from PBMCs. The rearranged chain carries TRBV7-3 and TRBJ2-3; TRBD2 aligns with 13 central bases. The DNA sequence is as follows: TGTGCCAGCAGCACGGGACTAGCGGGGAAGTCAGATACGCAGTATTTT. Its translation is CASSTGLAGKSDTQYF.